Listed below are T cell receptor beta chains from one sample, sequenced in a study of blood T cell repertoires in COVID-19. Sequencing was performed with immunoSEQ multiplex PCR; in TCRdb, only in-frame clones are kept and a portion is missing. Among approximately 150,000 clones listed, under 90% were seen once. Sequencing input: peripheral blood. The receptors derive from a woman of 80 years or more with acute or convalescent COVID-19. CDR3s include the opening cysteine and the closing phenylalanine or tryptophan. The order of the fields is J gene, V gene, clone size, CDR3 length, CDR3 protein. Clone size is given for some rows only: seen once, a few or many times, or a class if the clone is expanded.

j_gene: TRBJ2-7; v_gene: TRBV2; abundance: .; len: 14; CDR3aa: CASRAGLVNYEQYF
j_gene: TRBJ2-3; v_gene: TRBV5-5; abundance: .; len: 17; CDR3aa: CASSPAPGQGGAYTQYF
j_gene: TRBJ1-6; v_gene: TRBV9; abundance: once; len: 15; CDR3aa: CASSVAGGDNSPLHF
j_gene: TRBJ1-2; v_gene: TRBV30; abundance: .; len: 13; CDR3aa: CAWSERRQGGYTF
j_gene: TRBJ2-5; v_gene: TRBV5-1; abundance: many; len: 15; CDR3aa: CASSPDRVGQETQYF
j_gene: TRBJ1-2; v_gene: TRBV18; abundance: .; len: 14; CDR3aa: CASSPTTGDYGYTF
j_gene: TRBJ2-1; v_gene: TRBV5-1; abundance: .; len: 14; CDR3aa: CASSQRGRRDEQFF
j_gene: TRBJ1-1; v_gene: TRBV7-9; abundance: .; len: 14; CDR3aa: CASSFQGVGTEAFF
j_gene: TRBJ2-1; v_gene: TRBV7-9; abundance: few; len: 17; CDR3aa: CASSFTASGGAWNEQFF
j_gene: TRBJ1-1; v_gene: TRBV9; abundance: .; len: 15; CDR3aa: CASSVFGGGGTEAFF
j_gene: TRBJ2-7; v_gene: TRBV13; abundance: .; len: 15; CDR3aa: CASSFSQQGSYEQYF
j_gene: TRBJ1-1; v_gene: TRBV7-8; abundance: .; len: 13; CDR3aa: CASSLEQNTEAFF
j_gene: TRBJ2-7; v_gene: TRBV5-1; abundance: few; len: 14; CDR3aa: CASSLGQGVSEQYF
j_gene: TRBJ2-1; v_gene: TRBV28; abundance: once; len: 13; CDR3aa: CASRQGSYNEQFF
j_gene: TRBJ2-1; v_gene: TRBV4-2; abundance: .; len: 17; CDR3aa: CASSQDLQAGYYNEQFF
j_gene: TRBJ2-2; v_gene: TRBV4-1; abundance: .; len: 16; CDR3aa: CASSQDRQAYVRELFF
j_gene: TRBJ2-7; v_gene: TRBV3-1/TRBV3-2; abundance: .; len: 14; CDR3aa: CASSQGTGSREQYF
j_gene: TRBJ1-4; v_gene: TRBV7-2; abundance: .; len: 14; CDR3aa: CASSLDRGEEKLFF
j_gene: TRBJ2-6; v_gene: TRBV25-1; abundance: .; len: 13; CDR3aa: CASRRAGANVLTF
j_gene: TRBJ2-3; v_gene: TRBV9; abundance: .; len: 15; CDR3aa: CASSVGAGRTDTQYF
j_gene: TRBJ2-5; v_gene: TRBV6-4; abundance: .; len: 18; CDR3aa: CASSEPPTPGTPLGTQYF
j_gene: TRBJ1-1; v_gene: TRBV16; abundance: .; len: 13; CDR3aa: CASSSRGNTEAFF
j_gene: TRBJ2-4; v_gene: TRBV27; abundance: .; len: 16; CDR3aa: CASSLGHPAAKNIQYF